This T cell receptor beta chain was captured by sequencing in a study of blood T cells in healthy people across ages. Study-wide findings and caveats: Higher diversity and more naive CD4+ cells were features of long-lived donors, compared to aged donors.

For the second PCR, which ran for about 7 to 11 cycles, a sample-barcoded 5' primer and a J-beta primer mix were used. In TCRdb, the 5' RACE reads were re-called with MiXCR into one record per CDR3 protein. The data contain 1 million to 1.2 million distinct CDR3 sequences, under 40% of them singletons. Worth noting for this clonotype: What it binds is unknown.

This TCR was recovered from a man aged 18 to 29 in good health. The material sequenced was blood.

The CDR3: CASSQGGSLSSYNSPLHF. The CDR3 DNA reads TGTGCCAGCAGCCAAGGTGGGAGTTTGAGCTCCTATAATTCACCCCTCCACTTT. The rearrangement uses TRBV14 and TRBJ1-6; no definite D call. V lost 1 base and J 0 bases, leaving 13 bases between the germline ends. Germline lookup yields CDR1 SGHDN and CDR2 FVKESK. The CDR3 is 18 residues long.